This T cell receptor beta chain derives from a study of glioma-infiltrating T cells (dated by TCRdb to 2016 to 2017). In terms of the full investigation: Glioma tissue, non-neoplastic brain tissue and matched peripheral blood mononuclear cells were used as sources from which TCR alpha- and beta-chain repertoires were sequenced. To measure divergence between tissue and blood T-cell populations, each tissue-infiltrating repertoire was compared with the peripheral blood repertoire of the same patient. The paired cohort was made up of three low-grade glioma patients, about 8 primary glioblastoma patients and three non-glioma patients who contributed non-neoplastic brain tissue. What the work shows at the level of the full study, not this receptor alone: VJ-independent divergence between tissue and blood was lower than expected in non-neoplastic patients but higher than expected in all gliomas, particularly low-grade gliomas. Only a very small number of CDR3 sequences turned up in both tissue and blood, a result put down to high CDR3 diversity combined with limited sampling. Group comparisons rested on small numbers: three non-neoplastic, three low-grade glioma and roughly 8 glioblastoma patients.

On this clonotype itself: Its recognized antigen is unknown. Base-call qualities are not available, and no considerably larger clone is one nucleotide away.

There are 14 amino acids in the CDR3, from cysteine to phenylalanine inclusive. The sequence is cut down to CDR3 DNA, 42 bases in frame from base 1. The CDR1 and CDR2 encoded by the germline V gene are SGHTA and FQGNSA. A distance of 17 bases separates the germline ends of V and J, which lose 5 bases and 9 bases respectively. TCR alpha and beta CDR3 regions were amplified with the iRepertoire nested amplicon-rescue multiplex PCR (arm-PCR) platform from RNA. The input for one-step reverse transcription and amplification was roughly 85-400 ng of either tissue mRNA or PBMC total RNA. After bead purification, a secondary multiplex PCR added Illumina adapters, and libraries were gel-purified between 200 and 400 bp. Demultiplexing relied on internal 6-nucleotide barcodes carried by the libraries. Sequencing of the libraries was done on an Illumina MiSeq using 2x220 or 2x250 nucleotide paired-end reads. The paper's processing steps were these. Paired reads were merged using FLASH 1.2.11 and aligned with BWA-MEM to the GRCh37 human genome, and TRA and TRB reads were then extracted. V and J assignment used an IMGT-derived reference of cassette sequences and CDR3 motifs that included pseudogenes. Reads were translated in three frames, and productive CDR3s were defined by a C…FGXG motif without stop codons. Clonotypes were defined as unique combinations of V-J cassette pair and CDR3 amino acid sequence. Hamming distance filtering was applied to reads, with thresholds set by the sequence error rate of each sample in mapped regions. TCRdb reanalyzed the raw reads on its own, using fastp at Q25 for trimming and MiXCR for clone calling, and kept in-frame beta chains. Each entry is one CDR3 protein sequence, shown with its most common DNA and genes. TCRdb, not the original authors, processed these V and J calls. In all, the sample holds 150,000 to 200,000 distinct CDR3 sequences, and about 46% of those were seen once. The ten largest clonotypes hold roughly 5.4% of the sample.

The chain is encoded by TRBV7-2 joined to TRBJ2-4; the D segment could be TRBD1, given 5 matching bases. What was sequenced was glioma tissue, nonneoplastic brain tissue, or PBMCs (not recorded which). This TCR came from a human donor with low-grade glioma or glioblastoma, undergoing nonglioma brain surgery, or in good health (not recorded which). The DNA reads TGTGCCAGCAGCGGAAAGGGGATCAGTGCCATTCAGTACTTC. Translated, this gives CASSGKGISAIQYF.